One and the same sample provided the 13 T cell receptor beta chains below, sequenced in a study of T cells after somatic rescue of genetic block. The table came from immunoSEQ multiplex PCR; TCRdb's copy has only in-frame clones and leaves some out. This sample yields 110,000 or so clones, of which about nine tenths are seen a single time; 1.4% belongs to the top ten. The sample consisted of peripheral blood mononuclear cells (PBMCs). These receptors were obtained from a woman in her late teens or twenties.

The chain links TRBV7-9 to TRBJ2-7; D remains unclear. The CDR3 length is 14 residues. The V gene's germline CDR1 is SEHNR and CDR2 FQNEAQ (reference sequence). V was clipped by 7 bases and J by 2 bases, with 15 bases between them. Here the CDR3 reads CASTEGGLAYEQYF. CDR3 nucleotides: TGTGCCAGCACCGAAGGTGGGCTTGCCTACGAGCAGTACTTC. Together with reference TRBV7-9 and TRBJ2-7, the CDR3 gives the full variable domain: DTGVSQNPRHKITKRGQNVTFRCDPISEHNRLYWYRQTLGQGPEFLTYFQNEAQLEKSRLLSDRFSAERPKGSFSTLEIQRTEQGDSAMYLCASTEGGLAYEQYFGPGTRLTVT.

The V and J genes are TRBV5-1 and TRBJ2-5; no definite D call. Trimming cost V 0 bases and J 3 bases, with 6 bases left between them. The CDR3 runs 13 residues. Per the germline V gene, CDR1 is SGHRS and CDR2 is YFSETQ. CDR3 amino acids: CASSLVVEETQYF. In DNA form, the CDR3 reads TGCGCCAGCAGCTTGGTAGTGGAAGAGACCCAGTACTTC. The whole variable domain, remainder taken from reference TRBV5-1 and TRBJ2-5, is KAGVTQTPRYLIKTRGQQVTLSCSPISGHRSVSWYQQTPGQGLQFLFEYFSETQRNKGNFPGRFSGRQFSNSRSEMNVSTLELGDSALYLCASSLVVEETQYFGPGTRLLVL.

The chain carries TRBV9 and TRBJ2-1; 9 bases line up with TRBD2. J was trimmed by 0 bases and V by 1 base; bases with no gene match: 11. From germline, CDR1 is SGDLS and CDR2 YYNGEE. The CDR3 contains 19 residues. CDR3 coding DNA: TGTGCCAGCAGCGTACGGGGACTAGCCCTTCTTAGCTCCTACAATGAGCAGTTCTTC. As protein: CASSVRGLALLSSYNEQFF.

The CDR3 DNA sequence: TGTGCCAGTAGACGAGTGGCGGGGGGTGAGGAGCAGTACTTC. Translation gives CASRRVAGGEEQYF. The V and J genes are TRBV19 and TRBJ2-7, with 8 bases identical to TRBD2. The CDR3 covers 14 residues. V shed 6 bases and J 7 bases; nucleotides not matched to a gene: 11. Germline V gene data show CDR1 as LNHDA and CDR2 as SQIVND (reference sequence). Supplemented by reference TRBV19 and TRBJ2-7, the full variable domain reads DGGITQSPKYLFRKEGQNVTLSCEQNLNHDAMYWYRQDPGQGLRLIYYSQIVNDFQKGDIAEGYSVSREKKESFPLTVTSAQKNPTAFYLCASRRVAGGEEQYFGPGTRLTVT.

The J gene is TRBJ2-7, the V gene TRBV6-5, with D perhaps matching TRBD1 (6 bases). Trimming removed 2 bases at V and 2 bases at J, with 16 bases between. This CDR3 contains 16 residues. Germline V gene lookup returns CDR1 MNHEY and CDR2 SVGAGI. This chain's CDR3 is CASSYLPTGNPYEQYF. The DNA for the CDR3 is TGTGCCAGCAGTTACCTACCGACAGGTAACCCCTACGAGCAGTACTTC.

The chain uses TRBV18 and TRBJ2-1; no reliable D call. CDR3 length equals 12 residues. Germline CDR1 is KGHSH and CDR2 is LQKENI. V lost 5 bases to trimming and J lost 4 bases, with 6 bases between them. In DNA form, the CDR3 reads TGTGCCAGCTCAGCGAAGTACAATGAGCAGTTCTTC. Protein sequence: CASSAKYNEQFF. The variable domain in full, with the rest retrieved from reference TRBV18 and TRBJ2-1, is NAGVMQNPRHLVRRRGQEARLRCSPMKGHSHVYWYRQLPEEGLKFMVYLQKENIIDESGMPKERFSAEFPKEGPSILRIQQVVRGDSAAYFCASSAKYNEQFFGPGTRLTVL.

The chain's CDR3 is CASRGQGQYGYTF. DNA for the CDR3: TGTGCCAGCAGGGGACAGGGGCAATATGGCTACACCTTC. V gene TRBV7-2 combines with J gene TRBJ1-2; 10 bases are a match to TRBD1. CDR1 is SGHTA, CDR2 FQGNSA, per germline. V shed 6 bases, J shed 5 bases, and the junction held 3 bases outside the gene matches. The CDR3 is 13 residues long.

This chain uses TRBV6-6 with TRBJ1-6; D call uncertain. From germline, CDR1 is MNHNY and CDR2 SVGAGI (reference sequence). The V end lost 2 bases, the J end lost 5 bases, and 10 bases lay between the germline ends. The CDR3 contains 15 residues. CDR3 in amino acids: CASSYIKAHNSPLHF. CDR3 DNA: TGTGCCAGCAGTTACATTAAGGCCCATAATTCACCCCTCCACTTT.

The CDR3 sequence is CASSAITGASGNTIYF. CDR3 coding DNA: TGTGCCAGCAGCGCGATAACAGGGGCCTCTGGAAACACCATATATTTT. The chain links TRBV7-6 to TRBJ1-3; 7 bases align to TRBD1. V lost 5 bases and J lost 0; bases outside the gene matches: 7. Germline CDR1 is SGHVS and CDR2 is FNYEAQ. The CDR3 totals 16 residues.

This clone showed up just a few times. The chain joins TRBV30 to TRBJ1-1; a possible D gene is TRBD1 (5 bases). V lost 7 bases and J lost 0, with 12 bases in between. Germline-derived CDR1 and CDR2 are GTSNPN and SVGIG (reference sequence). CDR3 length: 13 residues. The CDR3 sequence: CASRGRMNTEAFF. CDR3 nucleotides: TGTGCCTCGAGGGGACGGATGAACACTGAAGCTTTCTTT.

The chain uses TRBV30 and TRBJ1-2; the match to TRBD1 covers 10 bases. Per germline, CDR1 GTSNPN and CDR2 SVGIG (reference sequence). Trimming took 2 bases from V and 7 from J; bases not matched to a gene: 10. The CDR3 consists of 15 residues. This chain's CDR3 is CAWSNSGTGASGYTF. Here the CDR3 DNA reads TGTGCCTGGAGTAACTCCGGGACAGGGGCTTCTGGCTACACCTTC.

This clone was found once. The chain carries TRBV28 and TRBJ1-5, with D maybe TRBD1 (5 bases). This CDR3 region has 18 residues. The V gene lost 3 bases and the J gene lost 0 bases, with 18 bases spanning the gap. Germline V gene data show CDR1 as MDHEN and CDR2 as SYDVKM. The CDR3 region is CASSFLGIRDYSNQPQHF. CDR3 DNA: TGTGCCAGCAGTTTTCTCGGTATTAGGGACTATAGCAATCAGCCCCAGCATTTT.

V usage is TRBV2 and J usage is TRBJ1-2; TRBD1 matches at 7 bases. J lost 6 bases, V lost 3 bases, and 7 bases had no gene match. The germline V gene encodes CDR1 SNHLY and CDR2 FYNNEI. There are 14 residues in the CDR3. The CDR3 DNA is TGTGCCAGCAGTGACTTATGGCAGGGGGATGGCTACACCTTC. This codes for CASSDLWQGDGYTF.